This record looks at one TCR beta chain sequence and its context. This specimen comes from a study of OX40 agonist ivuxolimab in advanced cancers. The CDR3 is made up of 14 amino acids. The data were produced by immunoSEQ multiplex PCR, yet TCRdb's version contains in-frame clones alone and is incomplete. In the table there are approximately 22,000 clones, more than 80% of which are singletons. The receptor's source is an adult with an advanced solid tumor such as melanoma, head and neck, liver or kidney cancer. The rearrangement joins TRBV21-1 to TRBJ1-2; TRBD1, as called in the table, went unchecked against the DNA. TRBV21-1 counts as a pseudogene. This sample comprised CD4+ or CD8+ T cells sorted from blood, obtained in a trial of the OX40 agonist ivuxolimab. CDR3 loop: CASSLTGRCYGYTF. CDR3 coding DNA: TGTGCCAGCAGCTTGACAGGGAGGTGCTATGGCTACACCTTC.